The clone carrying this T cell receptor beta chain was seen at least ten times. A much larger clone lies one base from this, so it may be a read error. Noted time point: newly diagnosed GD, antithyroid drugs for less than 3 months. Preparation of the TCR library used RNA extracted from PBMCs. This entry belongs to a study of regulatory T cells in long-lasting Graves disease. Study as a whole: The antithyroid drugs taken by newly diagnosed Graves' patients had been used for under 3 months.

This CDR3 comprises 11 residues. V was pared by 6 bases and J by 0 bases, with 3 bases between. Germline CDR1 and CDR2: ENHRY and SYGVKD. CDR3 regions were amplified by Arm-PCR using iRepertoire HTBI primers to build TCR beta libraries. TCRdb re-called the multiplex PCR reads through MiXCR, storing one row per CDR3 protein. The data contain hundreds of thousands of distinct CDR3 sequences, roughly 16% of them singletons. These same records also appear under a second study, on T cells in Graves' hyperthyroidism and ophthalmopathy.

The genes are TRBV10-3 and TRBJ2-7, with D unclear. The clonotype comes from a woman in her 30s with Graves disease. The source material was peripheral blood mononuclear cells (PBMCs), sampled at new diagnosis, from a patient treated with antithyroid drugs. CDR3 coding DNA: TGTGCCATCAGCCCCTCCTACGAGCAGTACTTC. Residues: CAISPSYEQYF.